This T cell receptor beta chain appears in the sequencing data of a study of shared clonotypes between healthy human individuals. Background on the study: CD4 naive and CD4 memory each took three plates per donor, while CD8 naive took two and CD8 memory one. Study findings and constraints: For sorted subsets, rarefaction showed incomplete sequencing despite large depth. Non-shared clonotypes showed lower generation probabilities than clonotypes common to all four donors.

The assay was immunoSEQ multiplex PCR, and TCRdb's table has in-frame clones only and misses some. The sample includes approximately 840,000 clones, 90% to 97% of them seen just once. With regard to this clone: Its antigen remains unidentified.

CD45RO-negative, CCR7-positively selected cells formed the naive CD8 fraction, excluding terminally differentiated effector memory CD45RA+ cells. Trimming shortened V by 4 bases and J by 7 bases, and 20 bases separated the two germline ends. Per the germline V gene, CDR1 is SEHNR and CDR2 is FQNEAQ (reference sequence). The CDR3 consists of 15 residues. This sequence was found in a man under 40 in good health. The sample consisted of naive CD8+ T cells sorted from blood. V and J are TRBV7-9 and TRBJ2-7, with D tentatively TRBD1 or TRBD2 (5 bases each). The CDR3 loop is CASSSPGRTLMEQYF. In nucleotides, the CDR3 is TGTGCCAGCAGCTCACCGGGACGGACGCTGATGGAGCAGTACTTC.